Following are 21 T cell receptor beta chains from one sample sequenced in a study of T cell responses to AZD1222 COVID-19 vaccine. TCRdb keeps only in-frame clones here, not all; method: immunoSEQ multiplex PCR. In the table there are some 120,000 clones, 80% to 95% of which are singletons. The material sequenced was peripheral blood, taken 28 days after the second dose of the MenACWY control vaccine. The source of these receptors is an adult who received the MenACWY meningococcal vaccine as a control.

This clone appeared a single time. V is TRBV27 and J is TRBJ1-5; TRBD1 might be the D (5 bases). The CDR3 has 14 residues. Trimming removed 3 bases at V and 3 bases at J, with 9 bases between. Germline V gene lookup returns CDR1 MNHEY and CDR2 SMNVEV (reference sequence). CDR3 sequence reads: CASSFGADNQPQHF. In DNA, the CDR3 is TGTGCCAGCAGTTTTGGGGCAGACAATCAGCCCCAGCATTTT.

V usage is TRBV9 and J usage is TRBJ1-1, with TRBD1 matching 8 bases. This CDR3 is built from 18 residues. J gave up 3 bases and V 3 bases, and 16 bases lay outside the gene matches. Germline V gives CDR1 SGDLS, CDR2 YYNGEE. The CDR3 spells CASSAHRDRTVRDTEAFF. DNA of the CDR3: TGTGCCAGCAGCGCGCACCGGGACAGGACGGTTAGGGACACTGAAGCTTTCTTT.

Note on this clone: Other DNA sequences of this sample code for an identical CDR3. The chain has TRBV9 and TRBJ2-1; D perhaps matches TRBD2 (6 bases). There are 20 residues in the CDR3. Germline V lookup: CDR1 SGDLS, CDR2 YYNGEE. The germline V and J ends were trimmed by 0 bases and 4 bases, with 26 bases remaining between them. CDR3 amino acids: CASSVGTSRRGKSSYNEQFF. The CDR3 DNA sequence: TGTGCCAGCAGCGTAGGGACATCTCGGCGGGGAAAGAGCTCTTACAATGAGCAGTTCTTC.

The rearrangement links TRBV7-9 to TRBJ1-6, with unresolved D. CDR3 length: 13 residues. Germline V gene lookup returns CDR1 SEHNR and CDR2 FQNEAQ (reference sequence). V lost 3 bases, J lost 6 bases, and 6 bases lay in between. CDR3 DNA: TGTGCCAGCAGCTTTGAGTCTAATTCACCCCTCCACTTT. The encoded protein is CASSFESNSPLHF.

This clone was observed a single time. V gene TRBV5-4 combines with J gene TRBJ2-7; D is unresolved. Trimming left V 0 bases short and J 3 bases short, with 13 bases between. CDR1 is SGHNT and CDR2 is YYREEE in the germline V gene (reference sequence). The CDR3 is 15 amino acids. The CDR3 sequence is CASSLGGSLGYEQYF. As DNA, the CDR3 is TGTGCCAGCAGCTTGGGCGGTAGTCTAGGCTACGAGCAGTACTTC.

J is TRBJ1-2 and V is TRBV12-3 or TRBV12-4; D is possibly TRBD1 (6 bases). The CDR3 is made up of 13 amino acids. Trimming cost V 5 bases and J 5 bases, with 12 bases left between them. The CDR3 nucleotides read TGTGCCAGCAGTCCAGGGGTCGGGTATGGCTACACCTTC. Translation: CASSPGVGYGYTF.

The rearrangement uses TRBV23-1 and TRBJ2-6; possible D gene TRBD2, 6 bases. TRBV23-1 is placed among ORFs of uncertain function. The CDR3 loop spans 20 amino acids. With 4 bases removed from V and 0 bases from J, the gap between germline ends came to 22 bases. As DNA, the CDR3 is TGCGCCAGCAGTCCTCAGGGAGTAGCGGAAAATCACTCTGGGGCCAACGTCCTGACTTTC. It specifies CASSPQGVAENHSGANVLTF.

This chain joins TRBV30 and TRBJ1-4; D not resolved. The CDR3 sequence is 13 residues long. Germline V gives CDR1 GTSNPN, CDR2 SVGIG (reference sequence). With 2 bases removed from V and 7 bases from J, the gap between germline ends came to 11 bases. The CDR3 nucleotides read TGTGCCTGGAGTCAACGTGGTCCTGAAAAACTGTTTTTT. This translates into CAWSQRGPEKLFF.

In its sample, this clone was seen once. The chain is built from TRBV5-4 and TRBJ2-3, with 11 bases fitting TRBD2. Per germline, CDR1 SGHNT and CDR2 YYREEE (reference sequence). Trimming at V came to 3 bases and at J to 5 bases, leaving 11 bases not matched to a gene. The CDR3 is made up of 17 amino acids. The CDR3 DNA follows: TGTGCCAGCAGCTCGCAGGGTTCTAGCGGGGGGATAGATACGCAGTATTTT. Its protein product is CASSSQGSSGGIDTQYF.

The V gene is TRBV7-2, the J gene TRBJ2-3, with D unresolved. V was cut by 0 bases and J by 2 bases, with 6 bases left in between. CDR1 is SGHTA and CDR2 is FQGNSA in the germline V gene. There are 14 residues in the CDR3. CDR3 sequence (DNA): TGTGCCAGCAGCTTAGCGGGCCTCACAGATACGCAGTATTTT. Translated: CASSLAGLTDTQYF.

The chain joins TRBV5-6 to TRBJ2-7; D is possibly TRBD1 (6 bases). The CDR3 has 13 amino acids. Trimming pared 1 base from V and 5 bases from J, leaving 10 bases between. Germline V CDR1 and CDR2: SGHDT, YYEEEE. CDR3 coding DNA: TGTGCCAGCAGCTTGCCACAGGGCGACGAGCAGTACTTC. Amino acids: CASSLPQGDEQYF.

The chain combines TRBV11-2 with TRBJ2-5; D is unclear. Trimming shortened V by 8 bases and J by 5 bases, and 18 bases separated the two germline ends. Germline V gene data show CDR1 as SGHAT and CDR2 as FQNNGV. This CDR3 comprises 14 residues. The DNA of the CDR3 is TGTGCCAGCGCCCCGGGCCCGCTGTCGGAGACCCAGTACTTC. Amino acid sequence: CASAPGPLSETQYF.

The V call is TRBV7-8, the J call TRBJ2-3; 7 bases are a match to TRBD2. V trimming: 5 bases; J trimming: 2 bases; junction bases outside the gene matches: 13. The germline V gene encodes CDR1 SGHVS and CDR2 FQNEAQ. The CDR3 is 17 residues long. CDR3 sequence (DNA): TGTGCCAGCAGCCCCCGTATGGCTAGCGGAACCACAGATACGCAGTATTTT. The encoded protein is CASSPRMASGTTDTQYF.

The chain is built from TRBV10-3 and TRBJ2-7, with 7 positions matching TRBD1. CDR3 length: 14 residues. Germline values: CDR1 ENHRY, CDR2 SYGVKD. The ends lost 4 bases at V and 3 bases at J; junction bases unmatched: 6. CDR3 bases: TGTGCCATCAGTGGGGACAGTGCTTTCTACGAGCAGTACTTC. Its translation is CAISGDSAFYEQYF.

As DNA, the CDR3 is TGTGCCAGCAGCTTAGAGCGGGGACCCTACAATGAGCAGTTCTTC. The encoded protein is CASSLERGPYNEQFF. The chain links TRBV7-2 to TRBJ2-1, with 7 bases identical to TRBD2. This CDR3 region has 15 residues. Germline V gives CDR1 SGHTA, CDR2 FQGNSA. The J segment lost 2 bases and the V segment lost 1 base, leaving 2 bases of the junction unmatched.

The CDR3 sequence: CASSQGLAGGIPLPQYF. CDR3 bases: TGCGCCAGCAGCCAGGGACTAGCGGGAGGCATCCCCCTACCGCAGTACTTC. This chain links TRBV4-1 with TRBJ2-7; 15 positions agree with TRBD2. Germline trimming cut 3 bases from V and 9 bases from J; bases unmatched to any gene: 12. The CDR3 totals 17 residues. Per the germline V gene, CDR1 is MGHRA and CDR2 is YSYEKL.

The chain recombines TRBV7-9 with TRBJ2-2; D is uncertain. Trimming cost V 0 bases and J 6 bases, with 2 bases left between them. The CDR3 has 12 residues. CDR1 and CDR2 (germline): SEHNR, FQNEAQ (reference sequence). CDR3 sequence reads: CASSLAAGELFF. CDR3 DNA sequence: TGTGCCAGCAGCTTAGCCGCCGGGGAGCTGTTTTTT.

The count of this clone is one. The chain recombines TRBV30 with TRBJ1-1; D perhaps matches TRBD1 (6 bases). Germline V gene sequence: CDR1 GTSNPN, CDR2 SVGIG (reference sequence). There are 16 residues in the CDR3. The CDR3 region is CARERGGGARLVEAFF. CDR3 coding DNA: TGTGCTCGGGAGCGTGGGGGGGGCGCAAGACTGGTTGAAGCTTTCTTT.

The rearrangement links TRBV4-1 to TRBJ1-2, with D perhaps matching TRBD1 (5 bases). The germline V gene encodes CDR1 MGHRA and CDR2 YSYEKL. The CDR3 is 13 amino acids. Trimming left V 0 bases short and J 7 bases short, with 9 bases between. For the CDR3, the DNA is TGCGCCAGCAGCCAAGATTCCGGGGGTGGCTACACCTTC. It specifies CASSQDSGGGYTF.

The sample holds one count of this clone. The CDR3 bases are TGTGCCAGTAGTATGGGGACAGCTGGAAACACCATATATTTT. Translating gives CASSMGTAGNTIYF. J is TRBJ1-3 and V is TRBV19, with 7 bases fitting TRBD1. The CDR3 runs to 14 residues. The trim removed 3 bases at V and 2 bases at J, leaving 1 base unmatched. Germline CDR1 and CDR2: LNHDA and SQIVND (reference sequence).

The chain couples TRBV6-6 to TRBJ2-6; D remains ambiguous. The CDR3 is made up of 15 amino acids. Germline-derived CDR1 and CDR2 are MNHNY and SVGAGI (reference sequence). Trimming cost V 5 bases and J 0 bases, with 8 bases left between them. In nucleotides, the CDR3 is TGTGCCAGCAGTCATAGGACCTCTGGGGCCAACGTCCTGACTTTC. Its translation is CASSHRTSGANVLTF.